These 24 T cell receptor beta chains were sequenced from one sample in a study of siplizumab effects on memory and regulatory T cells. Sequencing was performed with immunoSEQ multiplex PCR; in TCRdb, only in-frame clones are kept and a portion is missing. The sample holds some 80,000 clones, roughly 94% seen once. Material for sequencing was CD8+ T cells sorted from blood. These receptor sequences come from a human donor in good health.

This sequence joins TRBV7-9 and TRBJ1-2, with D unresolved. V lost 1 base and J lost 2, with 8 bases in between. Germline lookup yields CDR1 SEHNR and CDR2 FQNEAQ (reference sequence). CDR3 length equals 14 residues. For the CDR3, the DNA is TGTGCCAGCAGCTTAGTCGGCCCGAACTATGGCTACACCTTC. This codes for CASSLVGPNYGYTF.

The chain combines TRBV7-6 with TRBJ2-2; maybe TRBD2 (6 bases). Germline V gene lookup returns CDR1 SGHVS and CDR2 FNYEAQ. The CDR3 totals 11 residues. CDR3 coding DNA: TGTGCGTGGAGGGACACCGGGGAGCTGTTTTTT. Residues: CAWRDTGELFF.

The rearrangement uses TRBV6-5 and TRBJ1-5; D remains ambiguous. V lost 7 bases and J 4 bases, leaving 17 bases between the germline ends. Per germline, CDR1 MNHEY and CDR2 SVGAGI. The CDR3 runs to 15 residues. This CDR3 is CASIIGPVPNQPQHF. Here the CDR3 DNA reads TGTGCCAGCATCATAGGACCAGTCCCGAATCAGCCCCAGCATTTT.

The V gene is TRBV27, the J gene TRBJ2-7; 8 positions match TRBD1. Germline loops: CDR1 MNHEY, CDR2 SMNVEV (reference sequence). The CDR3 consists of 15 residues. The ends lost 5 bases at V and 3 bases at J; junction bases unmatched: 9. The CDR3 is CASSAEGTGIYEQYF. The CDR3 DNA reads as TGTGCCAGCAGTGCTGAAGGGACAGGAATCTACGAGCAGTACTTC.

This chain uses TRBV7-3 with TRBJ2-3, with 12 nucleotides matching TRBD2. This CDR3 has 14 residues. V was pared by 5 bases and J by 5 bases, with 2 bases of the junction left unmatched. CDR1 SGHTA and CDR2 FQGTGA come from the germline V gene. The CDR3 reads CASSGGLAGDTQYF. The CDR3 DNA reads as TGTGCCAGCAGCGGGGGACTAGCGGGAGATACGCAGTATTTT.

The chain has TRBV6-5 and TRBJ2-7; 9 positions agree with TRBD1. The CDR3 totals 15 residues. With 7 bases clipped from V and 1 base from J, the junction kept 8 bases outside the gene matches. Per germline, CDR1 MNHEY and CDR2 SVGAGI. The CDR3 loop is CASTPSGQGSYEQYF. CDR3 bases: TGTGCCAGCACCCCCTCTGGACAGGGGTCCTACGAGCAGTACTTC.

The chain employs TRBV28 and TRBJ2-7; 8 bases agree with TRBD1. This CDR3 region has 13 residues. V shed 5 bases, J shed 5 bases, and the junction held 5 bases outside the gene matches. Germline CDR1 is MDHEN and CDR2 is SYDVKM. The CDR3 loop reads CASSMTGDHEQYF. The CDR3 bases are TGTGCCAGCAGTATGACAGGGGACCACGAGCAGTACTTC.

CDR3 sequence: CASGVGDPWGGYTF. The CDR3 bases are TGTGCCAGCGGGGTGGGGGACCCTTGGGGGGGCTACACCTTC. This chain joins TRBV27 and TRBJ1-2, with D perhaps TRBD1 (5 bases). Germline CDR1 reads MNHEY; CDR2 reads SMNVEV (reference sequence). This CDR3 spans 14 amino acids. V was trimmed by 8 bases and J by 8 bases, leaving 21 bases between them.

V and J are TRBV7-8 and TRBJ2-5; the D gene could be TRBD1 or TRBD2 (5 bases each). The germline V and J ends were trimmed by 5 bases and 5 bases, with 18 bases remaining between them. The CDR3 is made up of 15 amino acids. Per the germline V gene, CDR1 is SGHVS and CDR2 is FQNEAQ. DNA of the CDR3: TGTGCCAGCAGCCCCGGCGAGGGGACGCCGGAGACCCAGTACTTC. Amino acids: CASSPGEGTPETQYF.

The V call is TRBV27, the J call TRBJ1-1; D is possibly TRBD1 (6 bases). The germline gives CDR1 MNHEY, CDR2 SMNVEV (reference sequence). This CDR3 comprises 12 residues. The germline V and J ends were trimmed by 6 bases and 4 bases, with 9 bases remaining between them. CDR3 amino acids: CASSPRGTEAFF. CDR3 DNA: TGTGCCAGCAGCCCCAGGGGCACTGAAGCTTTCTTT.

The genes are TRBV11-2 and TRBJ1-2, with TRBD1 matching 8 bases. Germline lookup yields CDR1 SGHAT and CDR2 FQNNGV. Trimming took 3 bases from V and 8 from J; bases not matched to a gene: 5. The CDR3 loop spans 13 amino acids. The CDR3 loop reads CASSLEDREGYTF. CDR3 sequence (DNA): TGTGCCAGCAGCTTGGAGGACAGGGAAGGCTACACCTTC.

The V and J genes are TRBV10-3 and TRBJ2-7; perhaps D is TRBD1 or TRBD2 (5 bases each). The V gene's germline CDR1 is ENHRY and CDR2 SYGVKD. The CDR3 covers 13 residues. V shed 6 bases and J shed 7 bases, with 16 bases lying between them. The DNA for the CDR3 is TGTGCCATCAGGTACTCCGGGACGGGTGAGCAGTACTTC. Translated, it gives CAIRYSGTGEQYF.

This chain connects TRBV7-2 to TRBJ2-7; D might be TRBD1 or TRBD2, each matching 5 bases. The V gene's germline CDR1 is SGHTA and CDR2 FQGNSA. V lost 7 bases and J 2 bases, leaving 15 bases between the germline ends. The CDR3 extends over 14 amino acids. CDR3 sequence: CASKPPQGAYEQYF. For the CDR3, the DNA is TGTGCCAGCAAGCCCCCGCAGGGAGCCTACGAGCAGTACTTC.

This chain links TRBV15 with TRBJ2-7; D gene uncertain. Germline CDR1 and CDR2: LNHNV and YYDKDF (reference sequence). Trimming took 0 bases from V and 4 from J, leaving 13 bases between them. The CDR3 covers 15 residues. CDR3 nucleotides: TGTGCCACCAGCAGAGAACGTGGGGTCGGGTACGAGCAGTACTTC. Translated: CATSRERGVGYEQYF. Drawing the rest from reference TRBV15 and TRBJ2-7, the complete variable domain is DAMVIQNPRYQVTQFGKPVTLSCSQTLNHNVMYWYQQKSSQAPKLLFHYYDKDFNNEADTPDNFQSRRPNTSFCFLDIRSPGLGDTAMYLCATSRERGVGYEQYFGPGTRLTVT.

The V call is TRBV11-1, the J call TRBJ2-1; TRBD2 matches 7 bases. Trimming took 2 bases from V and 4 from J; bases not matched to a gene: 11. Germline CDR1 is SGHAT and CDR2 is FQDESV (reference sequence). CDR3 length: 17 residues. The CDR3 region has the DNA TGTGCCAGCAGCTTAAGGAGGGGCGGGAGATCTTACAATGAGCAGTTCTTC. Its protein product is CASSLRRGGRSYNEQFF.

The chain has TRBV4-1 and TRBJ2-7, with D possibly being TRBD1 (7 bases). The V gene's germline CDR1 is MGHRA and CDR2 YSYEKL. With 0 bases removed from V and 0 bases from J, the gap between germline ends came to 9 bases. The CDR3 contains 15 residues. CDR3 in amino acids: CASSQDRGVSYEQYF. The CDR3 DNA is TGCGCCAGCAGCCAAGACAGGGGGGTCTCCTACGAGCAGTACTTC.

A note on this clone: At one of its ends the junction is not consistent with the germline gene, which may arise from a read error. The chain carries TRBV7-7 and TRBJ2-7; 7 bases line up with TRBD1. CDR3 length: 16 amino acids. CDR1 and CDR2 (germline): SSHAT, FNYEAQ (reference sequence). The DNA of the CDR3 is TGTGCTAGCAGCTTAGGATACAGGGGTTTAACGTACGAGCAGTACTTC. Amino acids: CASSLGYRGLTYEQYF. The whole variable domain, filled in from reference TRBV7-7 and TRBJ2-7, reads GAGVSQSPRYKVTKRGQDVTLRCDPISSHATLYWYQQALGQGPEFLTYFNYEAQPDKSGLPSDRFSAERPEGSISTLTIQRTEQRDSAMYRCASSLGYRGLTYEQYFGPGTRLTVT.

This clone has a single count. The rearrangement joins TRBV6-1 to TRBJ1-2; D is possibly TRBD1 (5 bases). Per germline, CDR1 MNHNS and CDR2 SASEGT. The CDR3 consists of 13 residues. V gave up 3 bases and J gave up 4 bases, with 9 bases separating them. In DNA form, the CDR3 reads TGTGCCAGCAGTGACGGACACCGCTATGGCTACACCTTC. Protein sequence: CASSDGHRYGYTF.

This clone was seen a single time. The chain combines TRBV19 with TRBJ2-1; 8 nucleotides agree with TRBD2. Germline CDR1 LNHDA, CDR2 SQIVND (reference sequence). The V gene end was trimmed by 6 bases and the J gene end by 1 base; junction bases not matched to a gene: 5. This CDR3 region has 15 residues. The CDR3 region has the DNA TGTGCCAGTAGCACCACTAGCGGTTCCTACAATGAGCAGTTCTTC. Encoded protein: CASSTTSGSYNEQFF.

The J gene is TRBJ2-3, the V gene TRBV6-5; 7 positions agree with TRBD2. With 2 bases clipped from V and 5 bases from J, the junction kept 4 bases outside the gene matches. The CDR3 sequence is 14 residues long. Germline CDR1 reads MNHEY; CDR2 reads SVGAGI. For the CDR3, the DNA is TGTGCCAGCAGTTACGGGAGGGAGCAAGATACGCAGTATTTT. As protein: CASSYGREQDTQYF.

The J gene is TRBJ2-1, the V gene TRBV9; D might be TRBD2 (5 bases). The CDR3 is 16 residues long. The germline gives CDR1 SGDLS, CDR2 YYNGEE. The ends were cut back, 1 base at V and 0 bases at J, with 11 bases in the middle. CDR3 amino acids: CASSVSGLYSYNEQFF. CDR3 DNA: TGTGCCAGCAGCGTATCTGGACTGTACTCCTACAATGAGCAGTTCTTC.

The chain combines TRBV19 with TRBJ2-7; D gene unclear. The V end lost 4 bases, the J end lost 2 bases, and 15 bases lay between the germline ends. CDR1 is LNHDA and CDR2 is SQIVND in the germline V gene (reference sequence). The CDR3 is 15 amino acids. The DNA of the CDR3 is TGTGCCAGTAGTAGGACGGCGTCAAACCCCTACGAGCAGTACTTC. The encoded protein is CASSRTASNPYEQYF. The whole variable domain, remainder taken from reference TRBV19 and TRBJ2-7, is DGGITQSPKYLFRKEGQNVTLSCEQNLNHDAMYWYRQDPGQGLRLIYYSQIVNDFQKGDIAEGYSVSREKKESFPLTVTSAQKNPTAFYLCASSRTASNPYEQYFGPGTRLTVT.

J is TRBJ2-7 and V is TRBV10-3; 7 positions agree with TRBD1. CDR1 and CDR2 from the germline V gene are ENHRY and SYGVKD. The CDR3 is 15 amino acids. V gave up 4 bases and J gave up 4 bases; unmatched junction bases: 10. CDR3 residues: CAISVRTGEFYEQYF. In nucleotides, the CDR3 is TGTGCCATCAGTGTTAGAACAGGGGAGTTTTACGAGCAGTACTTC.

This rearrangement joins TRBV21-1 to TRBJ1-5; TRBD1 was called by the table and not checked on the DNA. TRBV21-1 is a pseudogene. The CDR3 totals 18 residues. The CDR3 loop reads CASSIQGAPTYSNQPQHF. The CDR3 DNA is TGTGCCAGCAGTATACAGGGGGCACCCACCTATAGCAATCAGCCCCAGCATTTT.